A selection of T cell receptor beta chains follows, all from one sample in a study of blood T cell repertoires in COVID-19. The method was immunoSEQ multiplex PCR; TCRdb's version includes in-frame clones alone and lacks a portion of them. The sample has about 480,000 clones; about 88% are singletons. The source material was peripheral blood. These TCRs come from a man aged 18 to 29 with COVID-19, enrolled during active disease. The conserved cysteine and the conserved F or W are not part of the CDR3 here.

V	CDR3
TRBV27	ASSPRTGGETEAF
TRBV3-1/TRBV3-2	ASSRRQVYSNPSPLH
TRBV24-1	ATSEAASWEQF
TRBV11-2	ASSRDRGDQPQH
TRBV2	ASSQGGSEQF
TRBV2	ASSGQGRGQPQH
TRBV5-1	ASSSGDRANTEAF
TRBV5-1	ASSLMGGESTDTQY
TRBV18	ASSPFGQFYNEQF
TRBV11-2	ASSPTYRAPLYGYT
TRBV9	ASSVGDRQVGETQY
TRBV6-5	ASSKETANTEAF
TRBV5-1	ASSPGSATNEKLF
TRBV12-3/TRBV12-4	ASSLPINTQY
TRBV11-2	ASSSNRVDEQY
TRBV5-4	ASSLTLSGEGNEQF
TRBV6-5	ASRPTGLNSPLH
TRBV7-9	ASSLNGPNEQF
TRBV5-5	ASSRSMSSGSPYEQY